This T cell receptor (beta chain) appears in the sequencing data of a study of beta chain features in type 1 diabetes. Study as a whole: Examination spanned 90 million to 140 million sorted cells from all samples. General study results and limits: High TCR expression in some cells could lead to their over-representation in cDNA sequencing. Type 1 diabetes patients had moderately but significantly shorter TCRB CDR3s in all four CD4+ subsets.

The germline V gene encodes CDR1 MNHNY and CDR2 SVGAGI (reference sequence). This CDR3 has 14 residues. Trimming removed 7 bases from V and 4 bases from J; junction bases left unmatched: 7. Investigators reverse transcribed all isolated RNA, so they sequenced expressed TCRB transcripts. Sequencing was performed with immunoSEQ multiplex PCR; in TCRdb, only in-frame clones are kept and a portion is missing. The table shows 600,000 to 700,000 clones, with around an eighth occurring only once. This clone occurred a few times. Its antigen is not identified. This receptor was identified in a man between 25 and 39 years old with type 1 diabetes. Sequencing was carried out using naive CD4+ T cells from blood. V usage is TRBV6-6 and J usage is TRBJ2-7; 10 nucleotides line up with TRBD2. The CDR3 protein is CASNEAGGIYEQYF. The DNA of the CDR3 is TGTGCCAGCAACGAAGCGGGGGGGATTTACGAGCAGTACTTC.